This entry lists 17 T cell receptor beta chains sequenced from one sample in a study of blood T cell repertoires in COVID-19. TCRdb's table, derived via immunoSEQ multiplex PCR, lists solely in-frame clones and lacks some. This table has 350,000 to 450,000 clones, nearly 90% appearing once. The specimen was PBMCs or T cells enriched from blood (not recorded which). Every receptor here comes from a woman in her 30s who had recovered from COVID-19.

V gene TRBV19 combines with J gene TRBJ2-5, with a tentative D call TRBD1 (5 bases). Trimming shortened V by 5 bases and J by 5 bases, and 18 bases separated the two germline ends. Looked up from germline, CDR1 is LNHDA and CDR2 is SQIVND (reference sequence). CDR3 length: 15 amino acids. CDR3 sequence (DNA): TGTGCCAGTAGTTACGACAGTATTAATGTGGAGACCCAGTACTTC. It yields the protein CASSYDSINVETQYF.

This chain connects TRBV5-1 to TRBJ1-3; 7 positions agree with TRBD1. CDR1 and CDR2 (germline): SGHRS, YFSETQ. The J segment lost 0 bases and the V segment lost 3 bases, leaving 6 bases of the junction unmatched. The CDR3 consists of 16 residues. CDR3 nucleotide sequence: TGCGCCAGCAGCTGGGGACAGCGGAGCTCTGGAAACACCATATATTTT. As protein: CASSWGQRSSGNTIYF.

This chain joins TRBV5-4 and TRBJ2-1, with TRBD2 matching 8 bases. With 4 bases clipped from V and 2 bases from J, the junction kept 8 bases outside the gene matches. Per germline, CDR1 SGHNT and CDR2 YYREEE (reference sequence). CDR3 length equals 16 residues. The CDR3 region is CASSLPGLGTYNEQFF. The CDR3 region has the DNA TGTGCCAGCAGCCTGCCGGGACTAGGTACCTACAATGAGCAGTTCTTC.

The chain recombines TRBV27 with TRBJ2-7, with 10 bases aligning to TRBD1. Trimming cost V 6 bases and J 4 bases; bases outside gene matches: 6. The CDR3 is made up of 14 amino acids. Germline loops: CDR1 MNHEY, CDR2 SMNVEV (reference sequence). CDR3 in DNA: TGTGCCAGCAGGTCGGGACAGGGGATTTACGAGCAGTACTTC. This sequence encodes CASRSGQGIYEQYF.

The genes are TRBV23-1 and TRBJ2-1, with unresolved D. Being an ORF, TRBV23-1 has a function that is uncertain. CDR3 size: 16 residues. The V end lost 0 bases, the J end lost 0 bases, and 9 bases lay between the germline ends. The CDR3 DNA reads as TGCGCCAGCAGTCAATCGGAGTCGAGCTCCTACAATGAGCAGTTCTTC. This translates into CASSQSESSSYNEQFF.

The V and J genes are TRBV15 and TRBJ2-1; 10 nucleotides match TRBD2. This CDR3 region has 15 residues. Germline lookup yields CDR1 LNHNV and CDR2 YYDKDF (reference sequence). With 4 bases clipped from V and 0 bases from J, the junction kept 0 bases outside the gene matches. The CDR3 region has the DNA TGTGCCACCAGCACTAGCGGGAGCTCCTACAATGAGCAGTTCTTC. This sequence encodes CATSTSGSSYNEQFF. The whole variable domain, remainder taken from reference TRBV15 and TRBJ2-1, is DAMVIQNPRYQVTQFGKPVTLSCSQTLNHNVMYWYQQKSSQAPKLLFHYYDKDFNNEADTPDNFQSRRPNTSFCFLDIRSPGLGDTAMYLCATSTSGSSYNEQFFGPGTRLTVL.

The chain links TRBV4-3 to TRBJ1-1; D unclear. Germline V CDR1 and CDR2: LGHNA, YSLEER. V was clipped by 3 bases and J by 1 base, with 6 bases between them. This CDR3 region has 13 residues. The CDR3 sequence is CASSQRQNTEAFF. In DNA, the CDR3 is TGCGCCAGCAGCCAGAGACAGAACACTGAAGCTTTCTTT.

The chain couples TRBV9 to TRBJ1-5; no clear D gene. Germline loops: CDR1 SGDLS, CDR2 YYNGEE. The CDR3 runs 15 residues. V shed 1 base and J shed 7 bases, with 15 bases lying between them. The CDR3 here is CASSVSGAWNQPQHF. The CDR3 DNA is TGTGCCAGCAGCGTATCGGGAGCTTGGAACCAGCCCCAGCATTTT.

The V and J genes are TRBV7-9 and TRBJ2-1; possible D gene TRBD1, 6 bases. Trimming cost V 6 bases and J 6 bases, with 6 bases left between them. This CDR3 is 11 amino acids long. Germline assignment: CDR1 SEHNR and CDR2 FQNEAQ (reference sequence). The CDR3 loop reads CASRGGNEQFF. Written as DNA, the CDR3 is TGTGCCAGCAGAGGGGGCAATGAGCAGTTCTTC.

V gene TRBV7-9 combines with J gene TRBJ1-2; a possible D gene is TRBD1 (6 bases). The CDR3 has 14 amino acids. Trimming pared 3 bases from V and 0 bases from J, leaving 8 bases between. From germline, CDR1 is SEHNR and CDR2 FQNEAQ (reference sequence). The CDR3 sequence: CASSFQGPNYGYTF. DNA of the CDR3: TGTGCCAGCAGCTTTCAGGGGCCTAACTATGGCTACACCTTC. The full variable domain, its missing parts supplied by reference TRBV7-9 and TRBJ1-2, is DTGVSQNPRHKITKRGQNVTFRCDPISEHNRLYWYRQTLGQGPEFLTYFQNEAQLEKSRLLSDRFSAERPKGSFSTLEIQRTEQGDSAMYLCASSFQGPNYGYTFGSGTRLTVV.

The chain uses TRBV28 and TRBJ2-7, with D hard to call. The V and J ends lost 6 bases and 0 bases respectively, with 9 bases between them. Germline assignment: CDR1 MDHEN and CDR2 SYDVKM. CDR3 length: 13 amino acids. The CDR3 spells CASRLVSSYEQYF. As DNA, the CDR3 is TGTGCCAGCAGGTTGGTGAGCTCCTACGAGCAGTACTTC.

This rearrangement joins TRBV5-1 to TRBJ1-1; the D is unclear. The CDR3 spans 13 residues. CDR1 is SGHRS, CDR2 YFSETQ, per germline. V was trimmed by 4 bases and J by 0 bases, leaving 7 bases between them. CDR3 sequence: CASSREMNTEAFF. CDR3 nucleotides: TGCGCCAGCAGCCGGGAAATGAACACTGAAGCTTTCTTT.

The V call is TRBV5-6, the J call TRBJ2-7, with 8 bases identical to TRBD1. This CDR3 comprises 16 residues. V lost 3 bases to trimming and J lost 2 bases; unmatched junction nucleotides: 10. In germline, CDR1 is SGHDT, CDR2 YYEEEE. The CDR3 is CASSSKGQASPYEQYF. In DNA form, the CDR3 reads TGTGCCAGCAGCTCTAAGGGACAGGCAAGTCCCTACGAGCAGTACTTC.

This chain connects TRBV30 to TRBJ1-2, with 8 nucleotides matching TRBD1. CDR1 is GTSNPN, CDR2 SVGIG, per germline (reference sequence). The V segment lost 4 bases and the J segment 5 bases; nucleotides outside the gene matches: 9. This CDR3 contains 14 residues. In nucleotides, the CDR3 is TGTGCCTGGATAGGGCAGGGGGCCTTTTATGGCTACACCTTC. This gives the protein CAWIGQGAFYGYTF.

The chain carries TRBV28 and TRBJ2-1, with D tentatively TRBD1 (5 bases). V was pared by 5 bases and J by 9 bases, with 14 bases between. CDR1 and CDR2 (germline): MDHEN, SYDVKM. CDR3 length equals 13 residues. The CDR3 loop is CASSKWDRGEQFF. The DNA of the CDR3 is TGTGCCAGCAGTAAATGGGATAGGGGTGAGCAGTTCTTC.

V gene TRBV28 combines with J gene TRBJ1-6, with no clear D. The CDR3 sequence is 9 residues long. CDR1 and CDR2 from the germline V gene are MDHEN and SYDVKM. The CDR3, as DNA: TGTGGGGCGGGATCACCCCTCCACTTT. This sequence encodes CGAGSPLHF.

V usage is TRBV25-1 and J usage is TRBJ1-2; D might be TRBD1 (6 bases). The CDR3 spans 13 residues. Trimming removed 4 bases from V and 7 bases from J, with 13 bases in between. Germline loops: CDR1 MGHDK, CDR2 SYGVNS. The CDR3 spells CASSGGGGAGYTF. CDR3 in DNA: TGTGCCAGCAGTGGAGGGGGTGGTGCTGGCTACACCTTC.